This entry describes one TCR beta chain. Method: immunoSEQ multiplex PCR; TCRdb's copy keeps in-frame clones and lacks some. Of 150,000 to 200,000 clones in the sample, approximately 90% were seen once. This sample is drawn from a study of blood T cell repertoires in COVID-19. This TCR was recovered from a human donor in a cohort sampled during active COVID-19. The specimen was peripheral blood.

As DNA, the CDR3 is TGTGCCAGCAGCTTAACTAGCGTGCGCACCGGGGAGCTGTTTTTT. Translation gives CASSLTSVRTGELFF. The chain links TRBV7-6 to TRBJ2-2; 7 bases agree with TRBD2. Germline CDR1 reads SGHVS; CDR2 reads FNYEAQ. This CDR3 spans 15 amino acids. V lost 2 bases and J lost 4; bases outside the gene matches: 4.